This TCR beta chain was obtained from a study of beta chain features in type 1 diabetes. The authors sorted CD4+ naive, central memory, regulatory and stem cell-like memory cells via CD45RO/CCR7/CD25/CD127/CD95/CD27. Without exception, sorted populations had purity beyond 95%. The study, taken as a whole, reports: Amplification by PCR could prefer shorter templates, with the same effect in patients and controls.

Germline V gene lookup returns CDR1 SGHTA and CDR2 FQGNSA. The CDR3 is 15 amino acids. J lost 10 bases, V lost 5 bases, and 12 bases had no gene match. The sequenced template was cDNA made from the entire isolated RNA. TCRdb keeps only in-frame clones here, not all; method: immunoSEQ multiplex PCR. The data contain some 200,000 clones, under 13% of them singletons. The table lists this clone with a few counts. The antigen is undetermined. The chain is built from TRBV7-2 and TRBJ2-1; TRBD2 agrees at 9 bases. The TCR sequence derives from a man between 18 and 35 years old in good health. The sample comprised central memory CD4+ T cells from blood. The CDR3 protein is CASSPPGREGHEQFF. DNA for the CDR3: TGTGCCAGCAGCCCGCCGGGGCGGGAGGGCCACGAGCAGTTCTTC.